The next 29 T cell receptor beta chains were all read from a single sample in a study of blood T cells in healthy people across ages. The use of a sample-barcoded 5' primer and a J-beta primer mix characterized a second PCR of roughly 7 to 11 cycles. TCRdb passed the 5' RACE reads through MiXCR, listing each CDR3 protein once. Here the sample spans 1.5 million to 2 million distinct CDR3 sequences, about 35% being singletons. Sample: blood. The receptors stem from a woman aged 25-40 years in good health.

This clonotype was counted between two and nine times. This chain links TRBV28 with TRBJ2-7; 9 bases align to TRBD1. CDR3 length: 17 amino acids. Unmatched junction bases numbered 14, after V lost 6 bases and J lost 2 bases. Per the germline V gene, CDR1 is MDHEN and CDR2 is SYDVKM. DNA for the CDR3: TGTGCCAGCAGCCCCCTACCCCCGGGACAGGGTACCTACGAGCAGTACTTC. The encoded protein is CASSPLPPGQGTYEQYF.

The chain has TRBV28 and TRBJ1-5, with TRBD1 matching over 9 bases. The CDR3 has 15 amino acids. Germline V gives CDR1 MDHEN, CDR2 SYDVKM. V gave up 6 bases and J gave up 5 bases; unmatched junction bases: 8. CDR3 sequence: CASRHEQGADQPQHF. CDR3 DNA sequence: TGTGCCAGCAGACATGAACAGGGGGCTGATCAGCCCCAGCATTTT.

At least ten counts were recorded for this clonotype. The chain uses TRBV4-1 and TRBJ2-7; 11 nucleotides align to TRBD2. After removal of 1 base from V and 5 bases from J, the junction contained 4 bases not matched to a gene. This CDR3 spans 15 amino acids. CDR1 is MGHRA and CDR2 is YSYEKL in the germline V gene. The CDR3 nucleotides are TGCGCCAGCAGCCAAGGACTAGCGGGACCTAACGAGCAGTACTTC. Protein: CASSQGLAGPNEQYF.

The chain joins TRBV28 to TRBJ2-7; possibly TRBD2 for D (6 bases). The germline gives CDR1 MDHEN, CDR2 SYDVKM. The CDR3 is 15 amino acids. Trimming took 7 bases from V and 5 from J, leaving 21 bases between them. The CDR3 spells CASTGGGIISDEQYF. CDR3 bases: TGTGCCAGCACTGGAGGCGGGATAATTTCCGACGAGCAGTACTTC.

This clonotype was observed at least ten times. The chain has TRBV29-1 and TRBJ2-1, with a possible D match to TRBD2 (6 bases). Germline values: CDR1 SQVTM, CDR2 ANQGSEA. The CDR3 extends over 13 amino acids. Trimming removed 6 bases at V and 4 bases at J, with 13 bases between. As DNA, the CDR3 is TGCAGCGTGGGGGAGGCGCTTTACAATGAGCAGTTCTTC. Protein sequence: CSVGEALYNEQFF.

The chain is built from TRBV7-8 and TRBJ2-2; 7 bases agree with TRBD1. V shed 1 base, J shed 5 bases, and the junction held 7 bases outside the gene matches. The CDR3 runs to 16 residues. Germline CDR1 reads SGHVS; CDR2 reads FQNEAQ. The CDR3 loop is CASSLEGATVTGELFF. The DNA of the CDR3 is TGTGCCAGCAGCTTAGAGGGGGCGACAGTTACCGGGGAGCTGTTTTTT.

The chain couples TRBV28 to TRBJ2-7; TRBD1 or TRBD2 may be the D gene (5 bases each). Germline CDR1 is MDHEN and CDR2 is SYDVKM. V was pared by 3 bases and J by 0 bases, with 18 bases between. The CDR3 runs to 17 residues. CDR3 loop: CASSFRSAGTASYEQYF. In DNA, the CDR3 is TGTGCCAGCAGTTTCCGCTCAGCCGGGACGGCCTCCTACGAGCAGTACTTC.

The chain recombines TRBV7-7 with TRBJ2-3, with 7 bases matching TRBD2. Germline V gene lookup returns CDR1 SSHAT and CDR2 FNYEAQ (reference sequence). The CDR3 extends over 15 amino acids. J gave up 2 bases and V 2 bases, and 4 bases lay outside the gene matches. The CDR3, as DNA: TGTGCCAGCAGCTTAACACTAGCGAACACAGATACGCAGTATTTT. Its translation: CASSLTLANTDTQYF.

This clonotype has more than one count but fewer than ten. J is TRBJ2-1 and V is TRBV6-1; D possibly corresponds to TRBD1 (6 bases). Germline assignment: CDR1 MNHNS and CDR2 SASEGT. The CDR3 loop spans 15 amino acids. Trimming shortened V by 7 bases and J by 0 bases, and 13 bases separated the two germline ends. CDR3 residues: CASNLDRSSYNEQFF. The CDR3 DNA reads as TGTGCCAGCAACCTAGACAGGAGCTCCTACAATGAGCAGTTCTTC.

The chain carries TRBV6-5 and TRBJ2-7; TRBD2 aligns across 9 bases. This CDR3 has 15 amino acids. The V gene's germline CDR1 is MNHEY and CDR2 SVGAGI. With 5 bases clipped from V and 5 bases from J, the junction kept 10 bases outside the gene matches. CDR3 coding DNA: TGTGCCAGCAGTCCCTCCGGGACTAGCAGCCACGAGCAGTACTTC. Amino acid sequence: CASSPSGTSSHEQYF.

As regards this clonotype: Germline is not matched at one junction end, which may reflect a read error. For the CDR3, the DNA is TGCAGTGTTAGAAGCCTCAGAGAGGCAACTAATGAAAAACTGTTTTTT. It encodes CSVRSLREATNEKLFF. The chain has TRBV20-1 and TRBJ1-4, with D unresolved. The CDR3 has 16 amino acids. Germline-derived CDR1 and CDR2 are DFQATT and SNEGSKA (reference sequence).

This clonotype has just a few counts. V gene TRBV7-3 combines with J gene TRBJ2-7, with 7 bases identical to TRBD2. Per the germline V gene, CDR1 is SGHTA and CDR2 is FQGTGA. V shed 2 bases, J shed 4 bases, and the junction held 11 bases outside the gene matches. CDR3 size: 16 residues. The DNA of the CDR3 is TGTGCCAGCAGCTTAGAATCGTCTAGCGGTGATTACGAGCAGTACTTC. Its translation: CASSLESSSGDYEQYF.

This CDR3 is CATSRGGQGNTEAFF. CDR3 bases: TGTGCCACCAGCAGAGGAGGACAGGGGAACACTGAAGCTTTCTTT. The chain couples TRBV15 to TRBJ1-1, with 8 positions matching TRBD1. Germline-derived CDR1 and CDR2 are LNHNV and YYDKDF (reference sequence). CDR3 size: 15 residues. V lost 1 base and J lost 1; bases outside the gene matches: 2.

The J gene is TRBJ2-3, the V gene TRBV12-3 or TRBV12-4; 12 bases agree with TRBD2. There are 18 residues in the CDR3. Trimming cost V 3 bases and J 6 bases; bases outside gene matches: 13. The CDR3 region has the DNA TGTGCCAGCAGTTTCCGGGCTAGCGGGAGGGCTACCACGGATACGCAGTATTTT. The encoded protein is CASSFRASGRATTDTQYF.

Concerning this clonotype itself: At one end the junction does not follow the germline gene, possibly because of a read error. The V and J genes are TRBV4-1 and TRBJ2-3; TRBD1 is a possible D gene (7 bases). The CDR3 has 17 residues. The germline CDR1 and CDR2 sequences are MGHRA and YSYEKL. CDR3 residues: CASSLTPLALGTDTRYF. The CDR3 bases are TGCGCCAGCAGCCTTACCCCACTAGCCTTGGGGACAGATACGCGGTATTTT.

This clonotype was counted between two and nine times. The chain carries TRBV20-1 and TRBJ2-3; 8 bases line up with TRBD2. V dropped 5 bases and J dropped 6; count of bases not matched to a gene: 13. The CDR3 has 15 residues. Germline V gene sequence: CDR1 DFQATT, CDR2 SNEGSKA (reference sequence). The CDR3 here is CSALLAAGVGDTQYF. CDR3 nucleotide sequence: TGCAGTGCTCTATTAGCAGCGGGAGTAGGGGATACGCAGTATTTT.

The genes are TRBV5-1 and TRBJ2-1; 7 bases align to TRBD2. Germline lookup yields CDR1 SGHRS and CDR2 YFSETQ. CDR3 length: 16 amino acids. V trimming: 4 bases; J trimming: 5 bases; junction bases outside the gene matches: 12. The chain's CDR3 is CASSPPRGVGNNEQFF. CDR3 coding DNA: TGCGCCAGCAGCCCCCCACGGGGGGTCGGGAACAATGAGCAGTTCTTC.

This clonotype has more than one count but fewer than ten. This chain uses TRBV6-5 with TRBJ2-3; possibly TRBD2 for D (5 bases). The CDR3 covers 15 residues. Germline V CDR1 and CDR2: MNHEY, SVGAGI. The ends were cut back, 0 bases at V and 2 bases at J, with 9 bases in the middle. CDR3 protein: CASSYSSAITDTQYF. The CDR3 region has the DNA TGTGCCAGCAGTTACTCTAGCGCGATCACAGATACGCAGTATTTT.

This clonotype appeared once. Just one base apart from a much larger clone, this may be a read error. The chain carries TRBV5-1 and TRBJ2-7, with 12 bases that match TRBD2. This CDR3 has 15 amino acids. Germline values: CDR1 SGHRS, CDR2 YFSETQ. The CDR3 loop is CASSIGTSGSYEEYF. The CDR3 nucleotides read TGCGCCAGCAGCATCGGGACTAGCGGGTCCTACGAGGAGTACTTC.

The chain employs TRBV20-1 and TRBJ2-3; no clear D. The CDR3 is made up of 13 amino acids. The germline V and J ends were trimmed by 6 bases and 3 bases, with 13 bases remaining between them. Germline lookup yields CDR1 DFQATT and CDR2 SNEGSKA (reference sequence). CDR3 sequence reads: CSASTPLTDTQYF. The CDR3 nucleotides are TGCAGTGCCTCGACCCCATTGACAGATACGCAGTATTTT.

This clonotype was counted between two and nine times. V is TRBV4-1 and J is TRBJ1-5; D remains unclear. Trimming removed 0 bases from V and 6 bases from J, with 9 bases in between. Germline V gene data show CDR1 as MGHRA and CDR2 as YSYEKL. The CDR3 covers 14 residues. This CDR3 is CASSQELGFQPQHF. CDR3 DNA: TGCGCCAGCAGCCAAGAATTGGGATTTCAGCCCCAGCATTTT.

This clonotype has a handful of counts. The chain is built from TRBV27 and TRBJ2-7, with a weak D call TRBD1 (6 bases). The CDR3 is 15 residues long. Germline V gene sequence: CDR1 MNHEY, CDR2 SMNVEV (reference sequence). V was pared by 5 bases and J by 0 bases, with 14 bases between. This chain's CDR3 is CASSPGTTVSYEQYF. The CDR3 DNA reads TGTGCCAGCAGTCCCGGGACAACCGTCTCCTACGAGCAGTACTTC.

A word on this clonotype: A read error is possible here, since a much larger clone lies one base away. The V call is TRBV29-1, the J call TRBJ2-4; 7 bases map to TRBD1. CDR3 length equals 13 residues. The V and J ends lost 6 bases and 13 bases, in that order; junction bases with no gene match: 15. Germline CDR1 and CDR2: SQVTM and ANQGSEA. CDR3 nucleotide sequence: TGCAGCGTCACTTTCCGGGACAGCTACAAGCAGTACTTC. It specifies CSVTFRDSYKQYF.

This clonotype was counted many times. The chain has TRBV29-1 and TRBJ2-6; maybe TRBD1 (5 bases). Trimming took 4 bases from V and 4 from J, leaving 8 bases between them. CDR1 and CDR2 from the germline V gene are SQVTM and ANQGSEA. The CDR3 has 13 residues. The chain's CDR3 is CSVGGLGANVLTF. CDR3 coding DNA: TGCAGCGTTGGGGGCTTAGGGGCCAACGTCCTGACTTTC.

There are a few counts of this clonotype. The V and J genes are TRBV7-9 and TRBJ2-3, with TRBD1 identical over 11 bases. J gave up 2 bases and V 4 bases, and 8 bases lay outside the gene matches. This CDR3 comprises 17 residues. From germline, CDR1 is SEHNR and CDR2 FQNEAQ (reference sequence). In nucleotides, the CDR3 is TGTGCCAGCAGCTGGCGAAGGACAGGGGGCATCACAGATACGCAGTATTTT. It codes for CASSWRRTGGITDTQYF.

This chain joins TRBV4-1 and TRBJ1-2; maybe TRBD1 (5 bases). The CDR3 covers 15 residues. Germline loops: CDR1 MGHRA, CDR2 YSYEKL. V was clipped by 1 base and J by 5 bases, with 14 bases between them. CDR3: CASSQGRQGYYGYTF. The DNA of the CDR3 is TGCGCCAGCAGCCAAGGTCGCCAGGGTTATTATGGCTACACCTTC.

The table lists this clonotype with a few counts. The chain uses TRBV7-2 and TRBJ1-6; tentatively, D is TRBD1 (6 bases). Germline-derived CDR1 and CDR2 are SGHTA and FQGNSA. CDR3 length equals 14 residues. V was cut by 2 bases and J by 10 bases, with 12 bases left in between. The CDR3 here is CASSLYRAGSPLHF. The CDR3, as DNA: TGTGCCAGCAGCTTATACAGGGCGGGATCACCCCTCCACTTT. Complete variable domain (other parts from reference TRBV7-2 and TRBJ1-6): GAGVSQSPSNKVTEKGKDVELRCDPISGHTALYWYRQSLGQGLEFLIYFQGNSAPDKSGLPSDRFSAERTGGSVSTLTIQRTQQEDSAVYLCASSLYRAGSPLHFGNGTRLTVT.

Turning to this clonotype: Relative to the germline gene, one junction end is altered; a read error may explain this. This chain links TRBV20-1 with TRBJ2-1; D unresolved. CDR1 is DFQATT and CDR2 is SNEGSKA in the germline V gene (reference sequence). CDR3 size: 14 residues. The CDR3, as DNA: TGCAGTGCTAGGTATCCAGGACCCTACGATGAGCAGTTCTTC. Its translation is CSARYPGPYDEQFF.

V usage is TRBV2 and J usage is TRBJ2-6; either TRBD1 or TRBD2 may supply D (6 bases each). This CDR3 contains 18 residues. V lost 2 bases to trimming and J lost 0 bases, with 14 bases between them. Germline CDR1 and CDR2: SNHLY and FYNNEI. The CDR3 bases are TGTGCCAGCAGTGAAATAGGGGGGACGGACTCTGGGGCCAACGTCCTGACTTTC. It translates to CASSEIGGTDSGANVLTF.